Described below is a single TCR beta chain sequence and its context. Its antigen is undetermined. The record originates from a study of graft-versus-host responses after intestinal transplantation. Background on the study: Multivisceral, liver-intestinal, or isolated intestinal transplants were given to recipients. Induction using anti-thymocyte globulin, followed by tacrolimus and steroids for approximately 3 years, was given to all recipients. Whole-study results and caveats: Levels of circulating GvH clones at their peak were associated with early post-transplant HvG declines. GvH clones were found in recipient marrow; some appeared first in ileum or blood.

V lost 0 bases to trimming and J lost 3 bases; unmatched junction nucleotides: 2. The CDR3 covers 16 residues. From germline, CDR1 is SGHRS and CDR2 YFSETQ. The data were produced by immunoSEQ multiplex PCR, yet TCRdb's version contains in-frame clones alone and is incomplete. The sample includes tens of thousands of clones, 82% of them seen just once. The sample here was unstimulated CD4+ T cells sorted from spleen or lymph node cells, taken before intestinal transplant. The receptor's source is a human donor who received an intestinal transplant. The chain links TRBV5-1 to TRBJ2-1, with 11 bases matching TRBD2. CDR3 coding DNA: TGCGCCAGCAGCTTGGACGGACTAGCGGGCTACAATGAGCAGTTCTTC. It translates to CASSLDGLAGYNEQFF.